This TCR beta chain was obtained from a study of radiation and T cells in renal cell carcinoma. TCRdb's copy holds only in-frame clones and misses some; the assay was immunoSEQ multiplex PCR. Of 120,000 or so clones in the sample, 70% to 90% were seen once. Time point given: blood 2 weeks post-SBRT. Treatment specified: 15 Gy SBRT to primary tumor, nephrectomy 4 weeks later. Trimming left V 0 bases short and J 0 bases short, with 14 bases between. CDR3 size: 17 residues. CDR1 is SGDLS, CDR2 YYNGEE, per germline. The sequence derives from a woman aged 60-75 years with renal cell carcinoma. The chain combines TRBV9 with TRBJ2-3; no firm D call. The sequencing here drew on blood, taken from a patient whose treatment included radiotherapy and nephrectomy. CDR3 nucleotides: TGTGCCAGCAGCGTAGCTCAAGGCGTTCTTAGCACAGATACGCAGTATTTT. It encodes CASSVAQGVLSTDTQYF. The entire variable domain, with the rest obtained from reference TRBV9 and TRBJ2-3, is as follows: DSGVTQTPKHLITATGQRVTLRCSPRSGDLSVYWYQQSLDQGLQFLIQYYNGEERAKGNILERFSAQQFPDLHSELNLSSLELGDSALYFCASSVAQGVLSTDTQYFGPGTRLTVL.